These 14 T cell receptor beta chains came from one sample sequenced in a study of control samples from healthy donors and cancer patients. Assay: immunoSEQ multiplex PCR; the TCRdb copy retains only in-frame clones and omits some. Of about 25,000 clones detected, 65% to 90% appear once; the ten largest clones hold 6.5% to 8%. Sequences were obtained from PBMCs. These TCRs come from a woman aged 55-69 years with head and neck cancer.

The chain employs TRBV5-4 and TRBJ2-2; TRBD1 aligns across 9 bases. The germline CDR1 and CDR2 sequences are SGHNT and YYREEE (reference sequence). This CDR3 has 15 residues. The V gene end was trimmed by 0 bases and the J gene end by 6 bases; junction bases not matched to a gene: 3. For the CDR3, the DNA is TGTGCCAGCAGCTTGGGGACAGGGGACGCCGGGGAGCTGTTTTTT. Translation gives CASSLGTGDAGELFF.

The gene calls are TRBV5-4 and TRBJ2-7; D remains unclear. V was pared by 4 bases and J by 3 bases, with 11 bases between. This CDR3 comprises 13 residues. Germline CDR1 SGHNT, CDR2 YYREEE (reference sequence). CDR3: CASSPGLLYEQYF. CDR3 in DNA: TGTGCCAGCAGCCCGGGCCTCCTCTACGAGCAGTACTTC.

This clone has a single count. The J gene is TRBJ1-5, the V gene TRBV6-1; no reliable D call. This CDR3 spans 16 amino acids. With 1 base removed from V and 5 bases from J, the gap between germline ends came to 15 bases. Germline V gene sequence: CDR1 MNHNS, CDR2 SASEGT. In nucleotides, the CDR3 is TGTGCCAGCAGTGAAGGGCGAGGGAATTTTTATCAGCCCCAGCATTTT. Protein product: CASSEGRGNFYQPQHF.

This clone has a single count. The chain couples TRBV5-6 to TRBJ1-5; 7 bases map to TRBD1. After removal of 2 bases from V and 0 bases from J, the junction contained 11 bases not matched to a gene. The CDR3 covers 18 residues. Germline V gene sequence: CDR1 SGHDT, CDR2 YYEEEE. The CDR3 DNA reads TGTGCCAGCAGCTTCCTCGACAGGGCGAGATATAGCAATCAGCCCCAGCATTTT. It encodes CASSFLDRARYSNQPQHF.

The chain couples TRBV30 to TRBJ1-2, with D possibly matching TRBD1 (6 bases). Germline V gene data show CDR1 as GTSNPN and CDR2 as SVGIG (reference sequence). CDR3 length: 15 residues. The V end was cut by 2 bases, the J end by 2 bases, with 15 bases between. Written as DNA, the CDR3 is TGTGCCTGGAGTCGGCCAGGGGCCATGAACTATGGCTACACCTTC. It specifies CAWSRPGAMNYGYTF.

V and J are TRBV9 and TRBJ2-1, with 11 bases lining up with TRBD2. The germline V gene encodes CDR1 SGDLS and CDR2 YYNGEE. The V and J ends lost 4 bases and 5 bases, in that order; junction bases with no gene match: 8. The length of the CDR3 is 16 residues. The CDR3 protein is CASSPFLAGGHNEQFF. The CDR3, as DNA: TGTGCCAGCAGCCCCTTCCTAGCGGGGGGCCACAATGAGCAGTTCTTC.

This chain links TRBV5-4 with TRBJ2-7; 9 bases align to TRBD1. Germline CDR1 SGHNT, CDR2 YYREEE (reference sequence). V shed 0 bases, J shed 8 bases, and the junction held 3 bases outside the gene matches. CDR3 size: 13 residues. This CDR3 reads CASSLGGTGKQYF. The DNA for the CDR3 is TGTGCCAGCAGCTTGGGGGGGACAGGGAAGCAGTACTTC.

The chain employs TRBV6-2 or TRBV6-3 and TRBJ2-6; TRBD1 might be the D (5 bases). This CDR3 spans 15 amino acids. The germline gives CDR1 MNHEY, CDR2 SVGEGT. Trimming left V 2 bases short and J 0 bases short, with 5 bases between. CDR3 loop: CASSYGHSGANVLTF. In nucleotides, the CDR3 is TGTGCCAGCAGTTACGGACACTCTGGGGCCAACGTCCTGACTTTC.

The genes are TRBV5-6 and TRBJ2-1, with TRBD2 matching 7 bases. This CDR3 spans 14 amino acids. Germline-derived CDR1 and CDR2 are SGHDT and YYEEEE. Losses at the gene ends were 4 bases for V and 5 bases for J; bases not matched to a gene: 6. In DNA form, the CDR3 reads TGTGCCAGCAGCCCACTAGCGAGCCACAATGAGCAGTTCTTC. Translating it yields CASSPLASHNEQFF.

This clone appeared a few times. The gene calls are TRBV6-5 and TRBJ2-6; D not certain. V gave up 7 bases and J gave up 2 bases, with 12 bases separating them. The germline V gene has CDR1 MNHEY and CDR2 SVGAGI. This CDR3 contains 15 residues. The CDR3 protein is CASTGLYAGANVLTF. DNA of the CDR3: TGTGCCAGCACAGGTCTTTACGCTGGGGCCAACGTCCTGACTTTC.

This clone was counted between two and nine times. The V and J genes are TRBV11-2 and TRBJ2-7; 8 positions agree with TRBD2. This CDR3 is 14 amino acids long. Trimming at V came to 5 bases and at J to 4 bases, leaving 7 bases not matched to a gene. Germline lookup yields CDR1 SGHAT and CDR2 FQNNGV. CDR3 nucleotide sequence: TGTGCCAGCAGCATGGTAGCGGGAAAATACGAGCAGTACTTC. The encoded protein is CASSMVAGKYEQYF. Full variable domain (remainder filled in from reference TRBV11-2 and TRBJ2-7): EAGVAQSPRYKIIEKRQSVAFWCNPISGHATLYWYQQILGQGPKLLIQFQNNGVVDDSQLPKDRFSAERLKGVDSTLKIQPAKLEDSAVYLCASSMVAGKYEQYFGPGTRLTVT.

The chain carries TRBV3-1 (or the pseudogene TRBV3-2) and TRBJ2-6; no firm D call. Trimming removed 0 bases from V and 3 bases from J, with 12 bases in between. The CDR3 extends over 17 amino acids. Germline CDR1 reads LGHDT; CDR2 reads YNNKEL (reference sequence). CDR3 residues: CASSQEGTFVGANVLTF. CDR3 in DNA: TGTGCCAGCAGCCAAGAGGGCACGTTTGTTGGGGCCAACGTCCTGACTTTC.

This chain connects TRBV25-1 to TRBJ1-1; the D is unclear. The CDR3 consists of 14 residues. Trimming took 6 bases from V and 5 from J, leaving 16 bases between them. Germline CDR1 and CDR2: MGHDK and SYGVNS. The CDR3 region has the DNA TGTGCCAGCAGCGAGGCCCGGGTCGGGACTGAAGCTTTCTTT. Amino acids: CASSEARVGTEAFF.

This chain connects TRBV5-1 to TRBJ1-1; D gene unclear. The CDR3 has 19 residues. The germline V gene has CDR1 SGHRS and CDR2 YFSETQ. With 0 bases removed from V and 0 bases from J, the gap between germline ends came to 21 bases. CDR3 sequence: CASSLAPEGRIFMNTEAFF. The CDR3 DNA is TGCGCCAGCAGCTTGGCTCCGGAGGGCCGTATCTTTATGAACACTGAAGCTTTCTTT.